This T cell receptor beta chain appears in the sequencing data of a study of T cell changes during pregnancy in multiple sclerosis (dated by TCRdb to the late 2010s). About the investigation overall: The study looked at changes in the T cell repertoire across pregnancy in women with multiple sclerosis.

The CDR3 holds 13 amino acids from the cysteine to the phenylalanine. The CDR3 DNA has 39 bases and is translated from base 1. Between the V and J ends, shortened by 7 bases and 3 bases respectively, the junction contains 13 bases. The germline V gene sets CDR1 to MNHEY and CDR2 to SVGAGI. Library preparation used the immunoSEQ multiplex PCR assay. Entries here come from immuneACCESS through TCRdb and include only in-frame sequences with V and J called. Some clones fail to appear in such tables; in the studies checked, an unresolved V gene covers under half of the shortfall, and the cause of the remainder is unknown. The sample has 65,000 to 95,000 clones on record, approximately 94% of them singletons. The ten largest clonotypes hold 2.5% to 3% of the sample. As for this clone: No antigen is known for it. Base qualities are not provided; no much larger clone lies one nucleotide away.

The sequence derives from a female donor in good health, enrolled as a control in a pregnancy study. Material: peripheral blood, obtained after pregnancy. This chain is built from TRBV6-5 and TRBJ2-7; the D segment could be TRBD2, given 7 matching bases. The CDR3 corresponds to CASKGGGSYEQYF. The bases are TGTGCCAGCAAGGGGGGGGGCAGCTACGAGCAGTACTTC.